This T cell receptor (beta chain) was obtained from a study of blood T cell repertoires in COVID-19. Original processing notes: The assay estimated nucleated cells by amplifying reference gene primers. Repertoires were generated with immunoSEQ multiplex PCR, while TCRdb's copy carries only in-frame clones and drops some. The DNA was the basis for D and trimming; V, J and clone size are from that table. Of some 260,000 clones listed, roughly 80% are singletons. The CDR3 sequence is 14 residues long. Germline lookup yields CDR1 GTSNPN and CDR2 SVGIG (reference sequence). Trimming left V 7 bases short and J 2 bases short, with 14 bases between.

What was sequenced was peripheral blood. The TCR comes from an elderly woman with active or convalescent COVID-19. The chain links TRBV30 to TRBJ1-4; tentative D call: TRBD1 (6 bases). For the CDR3, the DNA is TGTGCCTTGCCAGACGGACAGACTAATGAAAAACTGTTTTTT. This gives the protein CALPDGQTNEKLFF. Using reference TRBV30 and TRBJ1-4 for the parts outside the CDR3, the full variable domain is SQTIHQWPATLVQPVGSPLSLECTVEGTSNPNLYWYRQAAGRGLQLLFYSVGIGQISSEVPQNLSASRPQDRQFILSSKKLLLSDSGFYLCALPDGQTNEKLFFGSGTQLSVL.